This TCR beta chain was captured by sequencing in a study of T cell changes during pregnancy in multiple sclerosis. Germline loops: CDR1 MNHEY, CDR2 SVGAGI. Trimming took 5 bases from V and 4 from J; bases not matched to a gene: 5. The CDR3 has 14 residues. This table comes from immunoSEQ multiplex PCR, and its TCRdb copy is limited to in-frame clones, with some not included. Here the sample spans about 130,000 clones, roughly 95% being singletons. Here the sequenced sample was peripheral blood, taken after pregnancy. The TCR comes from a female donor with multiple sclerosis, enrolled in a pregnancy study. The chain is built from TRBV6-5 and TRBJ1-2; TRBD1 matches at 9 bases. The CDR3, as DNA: TGTGCCAGCAGTCGACAGGGGGGTATCTATGGCTACACCTTC. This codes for CASSRQGGIYGYTF.